This T cell receptor (beta chain) was sequenced during a study of cytomegalovirus exposure and HLA in healthy donors. General study findings and limits: In a later analysis, approximately 15,000 TCR beta sequences were associated with HLA alleles at 0.05 false discovery rate. In a later analysis, an Asian-associated ancestry cluster reportedly showed fewer N-insertions than the approximately 640-donor mean. Three CMV-associated chains proved CMV antigen-specific in vitro. The study recorded around 160 TCR beta chains that were cytomegalovirus-associated.

The PCR employed 60 Vbeta primers together with 13 Jbeta primers. This table comes from immunoSEQ multiplex PCR, and its TCRdb copy is limited to in-frame clones, with some not included. This table has approximately 170,000 clones, 65% to 70% appearing once. A note on this clone: Antigen: not known.

Germline-derived CDR1 and CDR2 are GTSNPN and SVGIG (reference sequence). The CDR3 covers 11 residues. V was clipped by 2 bases and J by 8 bases, with 9 bases between them. The chain joins TRBV30 to TRBJ1-1, with D maybe TRBD1 (6 bases). The sample consisted of PBMCs. The TCR sequence derives from a woman younger than 30 in good health and CMV-seropositive. DNA of the CDR3: TGTGCCTGGAGTTACAGGGCCGAAGCTTTCTTT. Translation gives CAWSYRAEAFF.